This T cell receptor (beta chain) was found in a study of blood T cell repertoires in COVID-19. Study information: Spain, Italy and the United States supplied samples that represented acute and convalescent COVID-19. PBMCs, B-cell-depleted T cells, or T cells provided the cDNA or gDNA that made up the material.

CDR3 length: 14 amino acids. Germline CDR1 and CDR2: SGHNT and YYREEE (reference sequence). Trimming cost V 5 bases and J 3 bases, with 14 bases left between them. Original processing methods: Reference gene primer amplification in the assay estimated nucleated cell counts. Data came from immunoSEQ multiplex PCR; TCRdb stores just in-frame clones and leaves some out. V, J and clone size are taken as reported in that table, and D and trimming were inferred from the DNA itself. The sample records about 110,000 clones, 88% being singletons. The V gene is TRBV5-4, the J gene TRBJ2-5; D is undetermined. The clonotype was recovered from a human donor in a cohort sampled during active COVID-19. Sequences were obtained from peripheral blood. CDR3: CASSPRRLEETQYF. The CDR3 coding sequence is TGTGCCAGCAGTCCTAGAAGACTGGAAGAGACCCAGTACTTC.